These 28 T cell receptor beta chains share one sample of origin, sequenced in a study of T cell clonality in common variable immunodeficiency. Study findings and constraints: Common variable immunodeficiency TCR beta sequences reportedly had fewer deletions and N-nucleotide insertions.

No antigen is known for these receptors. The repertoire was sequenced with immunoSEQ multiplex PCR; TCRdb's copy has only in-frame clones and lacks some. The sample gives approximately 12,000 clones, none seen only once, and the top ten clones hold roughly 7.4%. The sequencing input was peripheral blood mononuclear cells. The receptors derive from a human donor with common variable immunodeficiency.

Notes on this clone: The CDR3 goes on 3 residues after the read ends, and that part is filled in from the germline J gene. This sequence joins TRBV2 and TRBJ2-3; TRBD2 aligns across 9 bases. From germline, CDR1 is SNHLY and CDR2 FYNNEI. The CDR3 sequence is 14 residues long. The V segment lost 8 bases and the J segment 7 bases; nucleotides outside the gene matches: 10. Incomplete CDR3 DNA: TGTGCCAGCGCCCTCGGGACTAGCATAAATACG. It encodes CASALGTSINT. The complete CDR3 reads CASALGTSINTQYF.

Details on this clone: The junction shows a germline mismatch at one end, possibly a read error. The sequenced CDR3 bases are TGTTCCAGCAGCTTTACAGGTGCCTATGGC. Encoded protein: CSSSFTGAYG. The whole CDR3 sequence reads CSSSFTGAYGYTF. The chain is built from TRBV7-9 and TRBJ1-2; possibly TRBD1 for D (5 bases). The read is 3 residues too short to cover the CDR3 end, so that end is filled in from the germline J gene. Germline V gene data show CDR1 as SEHNR and CDR2 as FQNEAQ (reference sequence). This CDR3 is built from 13 residues. The whole variable domain, filled in from reference TRBV7-9 and TRBJ1-2, reads DTGVSQNPRHKITKRGQNVTFRCDPISEHNRLYWYRQTLGQGPEFLTYFQNEAQLEKSRLLSDRFSAERPKGSFSTLEIQRTEQGDSAMYLCSSSFTGAYGYTFGSGTRLTVV.

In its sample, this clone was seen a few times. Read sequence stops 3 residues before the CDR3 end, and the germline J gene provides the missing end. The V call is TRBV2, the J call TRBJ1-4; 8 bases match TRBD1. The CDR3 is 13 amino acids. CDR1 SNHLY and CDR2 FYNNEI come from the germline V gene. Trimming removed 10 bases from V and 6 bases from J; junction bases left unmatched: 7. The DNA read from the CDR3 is TGTGCCAATCAGGGGGCAGGGGATGAAAAA. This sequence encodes CANQGAGDEK. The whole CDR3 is CANQGAGDEKLFF.

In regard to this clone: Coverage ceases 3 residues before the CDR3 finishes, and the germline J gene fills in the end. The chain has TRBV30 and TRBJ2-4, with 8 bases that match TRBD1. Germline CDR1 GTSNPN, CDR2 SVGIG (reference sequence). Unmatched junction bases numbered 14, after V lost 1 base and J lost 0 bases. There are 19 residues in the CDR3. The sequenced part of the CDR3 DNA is TGTGCCTGGAGTGCCCCCCCGGGACAGGTATGGGGAGCCAAAAACATT. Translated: CAWSAPPGQVWGAKNI. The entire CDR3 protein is CAWSAPPGQVWGAKNIQYF.

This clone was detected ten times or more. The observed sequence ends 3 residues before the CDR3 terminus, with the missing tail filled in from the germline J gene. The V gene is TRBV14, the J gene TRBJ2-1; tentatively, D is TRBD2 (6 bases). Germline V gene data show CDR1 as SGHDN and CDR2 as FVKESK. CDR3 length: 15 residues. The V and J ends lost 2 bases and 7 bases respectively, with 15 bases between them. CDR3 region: CASSQWIPGENEQFF. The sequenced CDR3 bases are TGTGCCAGCAGCCAATGGATTCCGGGGGAAAATGAG.

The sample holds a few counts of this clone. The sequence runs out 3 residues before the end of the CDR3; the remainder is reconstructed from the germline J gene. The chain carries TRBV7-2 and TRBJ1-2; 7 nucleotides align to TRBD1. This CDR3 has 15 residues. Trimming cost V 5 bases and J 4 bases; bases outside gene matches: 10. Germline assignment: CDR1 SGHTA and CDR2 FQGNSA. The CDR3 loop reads CASSTTRDSFYGYTF. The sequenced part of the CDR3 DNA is TGTGCCAGCAGCACGACAAGGGACAGCTTCTATGGC.

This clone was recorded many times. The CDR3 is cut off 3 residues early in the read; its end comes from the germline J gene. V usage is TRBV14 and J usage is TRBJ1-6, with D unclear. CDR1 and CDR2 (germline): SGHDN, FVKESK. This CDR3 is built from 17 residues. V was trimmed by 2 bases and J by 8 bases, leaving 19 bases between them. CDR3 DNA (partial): TGTGCCAGCAGCCAAACTCGGGTGGTGTCCCTCTATTCACCC. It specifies CASSQTRVVSLYSP. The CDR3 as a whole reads CASSQTRVVSLYSPLHF.

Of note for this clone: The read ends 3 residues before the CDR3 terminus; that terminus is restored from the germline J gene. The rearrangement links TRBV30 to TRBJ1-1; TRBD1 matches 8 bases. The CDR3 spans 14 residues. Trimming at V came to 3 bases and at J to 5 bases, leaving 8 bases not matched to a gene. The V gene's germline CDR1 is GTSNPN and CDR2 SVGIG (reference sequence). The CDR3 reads CAWRVRGHRTEAFF. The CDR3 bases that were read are TGTGCCTGGAGAGTCAGGGGGCACCGGACTGAA. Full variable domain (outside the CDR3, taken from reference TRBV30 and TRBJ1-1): SQTIHQWPATLVQPVGSPLSLECTVEGTSNPNLYWYRQAAGRGLQLLFYSVGIGQISSEVPQNLSASRPQDRQFILSSKKLLLSDSGFYLCAWRVRGHRTEAFFGQGTRLTVV.

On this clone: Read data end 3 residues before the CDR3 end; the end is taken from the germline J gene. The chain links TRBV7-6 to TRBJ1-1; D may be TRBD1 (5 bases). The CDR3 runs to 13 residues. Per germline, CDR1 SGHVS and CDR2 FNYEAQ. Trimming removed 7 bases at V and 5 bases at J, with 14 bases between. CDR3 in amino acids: CASTTLGVTEAFF. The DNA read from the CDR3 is TGTGCCAGCACCACCCTAGGGGTAACTGAA.

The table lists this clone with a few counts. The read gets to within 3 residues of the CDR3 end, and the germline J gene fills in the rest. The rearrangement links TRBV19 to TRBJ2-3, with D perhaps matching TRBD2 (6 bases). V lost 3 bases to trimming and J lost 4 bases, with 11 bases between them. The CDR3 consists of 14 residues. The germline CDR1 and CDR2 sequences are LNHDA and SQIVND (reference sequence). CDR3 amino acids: CASSMGGVADTQYF. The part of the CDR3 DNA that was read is TGTGCCAGTAGTATGGGGGGAGTGGCAGATACG.

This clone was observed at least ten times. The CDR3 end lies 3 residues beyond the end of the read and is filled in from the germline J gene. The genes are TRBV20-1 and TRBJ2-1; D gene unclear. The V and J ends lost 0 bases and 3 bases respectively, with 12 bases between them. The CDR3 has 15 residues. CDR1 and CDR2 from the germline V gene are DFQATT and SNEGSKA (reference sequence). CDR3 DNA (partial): TGCAGTGCTAGAGATCTAGGTCCCCTCTACAATGAG. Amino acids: CSARDLGPLYNE. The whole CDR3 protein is CSARDLGPLYNEQFF.

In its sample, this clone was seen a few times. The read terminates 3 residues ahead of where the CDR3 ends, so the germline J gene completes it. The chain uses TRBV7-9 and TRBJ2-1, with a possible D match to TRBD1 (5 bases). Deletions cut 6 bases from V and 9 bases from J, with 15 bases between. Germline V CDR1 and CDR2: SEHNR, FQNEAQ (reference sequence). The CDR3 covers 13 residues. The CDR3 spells CASSPKGFGEQFF. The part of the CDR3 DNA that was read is TGTGCCAGCAGTCCTAAGGGGTTTGGTGAG.

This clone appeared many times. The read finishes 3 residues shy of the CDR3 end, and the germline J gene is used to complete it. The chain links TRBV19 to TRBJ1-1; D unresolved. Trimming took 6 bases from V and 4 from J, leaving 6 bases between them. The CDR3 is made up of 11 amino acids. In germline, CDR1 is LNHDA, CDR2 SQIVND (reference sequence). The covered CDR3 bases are TGTGCCAGTAGGTTCGGCACTGAA. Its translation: CASRFGTE. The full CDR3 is CASRFGTEAFF. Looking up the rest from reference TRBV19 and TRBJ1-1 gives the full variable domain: DGGITQSPKYLFRKEGQNVTLSCEQNLNHDAMYWYRQDPGQGLRLIYYSQIVNDFQKGDIAEGYSVSREKKESFPLTVTSAQKNPTAFYLCASRFGTEAFFGQGTRLTVV.

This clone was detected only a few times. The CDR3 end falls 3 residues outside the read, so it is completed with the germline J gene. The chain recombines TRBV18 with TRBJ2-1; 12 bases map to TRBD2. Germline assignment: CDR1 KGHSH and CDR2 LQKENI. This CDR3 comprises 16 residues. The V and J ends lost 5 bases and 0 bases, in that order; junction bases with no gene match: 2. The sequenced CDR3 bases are TGTGCCAGCTCATCTAGCGGGGGGGCCTCCTACAATGAG. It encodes CASSSSGGASYNE. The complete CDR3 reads CASSSSGGASYNEQFF. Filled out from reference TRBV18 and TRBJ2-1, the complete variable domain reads NAGVMQNPRHLVRRRGQEARLRCSPMKGHSHVYWYRQLPEEGLKFMVYLQKENIIDESGMPKERFSAEFPKEGPSILRIQQVVRGDSAAYFCASSSSGGASYNEQFFGPGTRLTVL.

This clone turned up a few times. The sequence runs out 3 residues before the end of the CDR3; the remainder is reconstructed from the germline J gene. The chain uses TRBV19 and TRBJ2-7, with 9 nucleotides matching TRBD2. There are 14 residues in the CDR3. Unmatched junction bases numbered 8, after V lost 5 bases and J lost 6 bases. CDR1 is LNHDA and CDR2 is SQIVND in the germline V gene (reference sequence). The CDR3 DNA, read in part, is TGTGCCAGTAGTGAGACCCGCGGGGGGGTCGAG. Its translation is CASSETRGGVE. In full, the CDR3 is CASSETRGGVEQYF.

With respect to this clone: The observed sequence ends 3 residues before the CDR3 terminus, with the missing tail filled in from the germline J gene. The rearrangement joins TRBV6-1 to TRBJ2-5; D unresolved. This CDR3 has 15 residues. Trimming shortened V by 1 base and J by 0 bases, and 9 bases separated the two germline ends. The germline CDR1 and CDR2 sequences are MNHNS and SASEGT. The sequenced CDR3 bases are TGTGCCAGCAGTGAAGGACTCTTGTACCAAGAGACC. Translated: CASSEGLLYQET. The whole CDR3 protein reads CASSEGLLYQETQYF.

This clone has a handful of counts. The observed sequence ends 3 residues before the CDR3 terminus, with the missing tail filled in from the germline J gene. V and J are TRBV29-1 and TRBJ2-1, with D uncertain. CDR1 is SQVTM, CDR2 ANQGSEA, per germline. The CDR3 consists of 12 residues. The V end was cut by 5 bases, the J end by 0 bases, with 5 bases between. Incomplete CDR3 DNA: TGCAGCGTTCTTAGCTCCTACAATGAG. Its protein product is CSVLSSYNE. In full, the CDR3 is CSVLSSYNEQFF.

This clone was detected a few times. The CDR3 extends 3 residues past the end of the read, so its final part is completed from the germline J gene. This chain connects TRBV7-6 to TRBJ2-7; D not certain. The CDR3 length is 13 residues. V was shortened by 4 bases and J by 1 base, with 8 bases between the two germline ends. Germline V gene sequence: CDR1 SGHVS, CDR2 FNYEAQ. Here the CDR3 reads CASSSRVSYEQYF. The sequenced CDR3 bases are TGTGCCAGCAGCTCCCGGGTATCCTACGAG.

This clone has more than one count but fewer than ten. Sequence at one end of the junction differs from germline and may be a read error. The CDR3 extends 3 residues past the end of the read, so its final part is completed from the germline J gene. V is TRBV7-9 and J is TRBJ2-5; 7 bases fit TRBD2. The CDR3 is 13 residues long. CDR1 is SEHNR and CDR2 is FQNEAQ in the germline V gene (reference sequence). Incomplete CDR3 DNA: TGTTCCAGCAGCCAGACTAGCCGAAGGACC. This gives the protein CSSSQTSRRT. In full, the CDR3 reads CSSSQTSRRTQYF. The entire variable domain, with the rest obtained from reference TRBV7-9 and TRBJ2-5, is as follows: DTGVSQNPRHKITKRGQNVTFRCDPISEHNRLYWYRQTLGQGPEFLTYFQNEAQLEKSRLLSDRFSAERPKGSFSTLEIQRTEQGDSAMYLCSSSQTSRRTQYFGPGTRLLVL.

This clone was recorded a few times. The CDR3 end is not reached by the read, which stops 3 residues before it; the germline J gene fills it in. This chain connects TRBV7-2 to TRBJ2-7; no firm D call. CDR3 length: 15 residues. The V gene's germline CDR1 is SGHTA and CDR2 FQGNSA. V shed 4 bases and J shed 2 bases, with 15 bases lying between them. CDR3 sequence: CASSSGLSQAYEQYF. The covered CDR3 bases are TGTGCCAGCAGCTCCGGTCTATCCCAGGCCTACGAG.

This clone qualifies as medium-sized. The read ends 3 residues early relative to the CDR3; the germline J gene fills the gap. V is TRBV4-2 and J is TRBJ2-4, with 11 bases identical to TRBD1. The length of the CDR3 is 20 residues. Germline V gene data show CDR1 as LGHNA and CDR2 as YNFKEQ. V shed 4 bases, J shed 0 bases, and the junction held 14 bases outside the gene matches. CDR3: CASSPWGGTGGLLAKNIQYF. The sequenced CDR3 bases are TGTGCCAGCAGCCCATGGGGGGGGACAGGGGGACTCCTAGCCAAAAACATT.

CDR3 bases read: TGTGCCAGCAGTGTCGGCAGGGGTCAGCCC. Its translation is CASSVGRGQP. The whole CDR3 protein reads CASSVGRGQPQHF. V usage is TRBV2 and J usage is TRBJ1-5; D possibly corresponds to TRBD1 (6 bases). Read coverage stops 3 residues before the CDR3 terminus; the germline J gene supplies the remainder. In germline, CDR1 is SNHLY, CDR2 FYNNEI. V was clipped by 4 bases and J by 6 bases, with 10 bases between them. This CDR3 is 13 amino acids long. The entire variable domain, with the rest obtained from reference TRBV2 and TRBJ1-5, is as follows: EPEVTQTPSHQVTQMGQEVILRCVPISNHLYFYWYRQILGQKVEFLVSFYNNEISEKSEIFDDQFSVERPDGSNFTLKIRSTKLEDSAMYFCASSVGRGQPQHFGDGTRLSIL.

The CDR3 is CASSFARWGESGAFF. The covered CDR3 bases are TGTGCCAGCAGCTTTGCGAGGTGGGGCGAAAGTGGA. The V and J genes are TRBV7-8 and TRBJ1-1; tentatively, D is TRBD1 (5 bases). The CDR3 goes on 3 residues after the read ends, and that part is filled in from the germline J gene. The CDR3 is made up of 15 amino acids. In germline, CDR1 is SGHVS, CDR2 FQNEAQ.

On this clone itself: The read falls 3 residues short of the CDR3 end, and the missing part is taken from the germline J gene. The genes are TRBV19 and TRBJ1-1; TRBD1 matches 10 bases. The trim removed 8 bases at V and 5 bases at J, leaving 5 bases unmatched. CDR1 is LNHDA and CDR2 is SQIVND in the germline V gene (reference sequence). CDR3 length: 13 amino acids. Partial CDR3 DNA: TGTGCCAGTGGAGAGGGACAGGGGACTGAA. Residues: CASGEGQGTE. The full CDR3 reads CASGEGQGTEAFF.

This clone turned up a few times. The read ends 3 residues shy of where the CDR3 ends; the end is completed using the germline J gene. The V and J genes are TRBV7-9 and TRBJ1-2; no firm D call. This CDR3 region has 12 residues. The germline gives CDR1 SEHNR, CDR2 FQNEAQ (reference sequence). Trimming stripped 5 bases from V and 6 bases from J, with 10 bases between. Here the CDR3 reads CASSPSSHGYTF. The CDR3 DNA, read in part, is TGTGCCAGCAGCCCCTCTAGCCATGGC.

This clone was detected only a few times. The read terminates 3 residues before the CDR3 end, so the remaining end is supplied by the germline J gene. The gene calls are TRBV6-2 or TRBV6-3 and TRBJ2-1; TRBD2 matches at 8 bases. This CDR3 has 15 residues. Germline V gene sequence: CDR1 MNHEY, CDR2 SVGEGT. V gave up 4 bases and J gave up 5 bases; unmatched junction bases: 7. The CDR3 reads CASSLARSGDNEQFF. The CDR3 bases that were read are TGTGCCAGCAGTTTAGCACGTAGCGGGGACAATGAG.

CDR3 DNA, as far as it was read: TGCAGTGCTAGAGAGGGACTATCGGACACAGATACG. Translating gives CSAREGLSDTDT. In full, the CDR3 reads CSAREGLSDTDTQYF. V is TRBV20-1 and J is TRBJ2-3; 7 bases are a match to TRBD2. The CDR3 end falls 3 residues outside the read, so it is completed with the germline J gene. V was clipped by 0 bases and J by 2 bases; unmatched bases: 5. Germline CDR1 is DFQATT and CDR2 is SNEGSKA (reference sequence). This CDR3 region has 15 residues.

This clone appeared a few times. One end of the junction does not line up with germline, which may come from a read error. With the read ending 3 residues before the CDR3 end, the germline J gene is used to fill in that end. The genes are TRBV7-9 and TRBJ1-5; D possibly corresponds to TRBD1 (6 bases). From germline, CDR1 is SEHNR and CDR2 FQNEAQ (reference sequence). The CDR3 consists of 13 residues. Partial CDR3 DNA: TGTTCCAGCAGCTCCACAGGGCATCAGCCC. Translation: CSSSSTGHQP. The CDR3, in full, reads CSSSSTGHQPQHF.